These 9 T cell receptor beta chains share one sample of origin, sequenced in a study of T cells in Graves' hyperthyroidism and ophthalmopathy. What was amplified from RNA transcripts were TCR beta CDR3 regions. The study used the HTBI primer set for a first-round RT-PCR of the TCR CDR3. MiXCR, applied by TCRdb to the multiplex PCR reads, yields one record per CDR3 protein. The table lists fewer than 350,000 distinct CDR3 sequences, 15% to 20% of them singletons, with about a sixth in the top ten. Sequenced input: blood. All receptors derive from a middle-aged woman with Graves' ophthalmopathy.

This clonotype occurred many times. The V gene is TRBV27, the J gene TRBJ2-5, with 9 bases lining up with TRBD2. The CDR3 is 16 amino acids. Germline CDR1 is MNHEY and CDR2 is SMNVEV (reference sequence). The J segment lost 2 bases and the V segment lost 3 bases, leaving 7 bases of the junction unmatched. The CDR3 DNA is TGTGCCAGCAGTTTTGTTCCTCTAGCGGGACAAGAGACCCAGTACTTC. Protein sequence: CASSFVPLAGQETQYF.

This clonotype appeared many times. The V call is TRBV6-5, the J call TRBJ2-5; TRBD2 might be the D (7 bases). The CDR3 runs to 15 residues. Trimming took 4 bases from V and 7 from J, leaving 19 bases between them. CDR1 and CDR2 (germline): MNHEY, SVGAGI. The CDR3 here is CASSSRRGAGGTQYF. CDR3 DNA sequence: TGTGCCAGCAGTTCCCGCCGGGGGGCCGGTGGGACCCAGTACTTC.

This clonotype was seen at least ten times. This chain links TRBV4-2 with TRBJ2-7, with 11 bases lining up with TRBD1. In germline, CDR1 is LGHNA, CDR2 YNFKEQ. The V gene end was trimmed by 3 bases and the J gene end by 4 bases; junction bases not matched to a gene: 5. CDR3 length: 15 amino acids. The CDR3 spells CASSQDGQGAYEQYF. The CDR3 bases are TGTGCCAGCAGCCAGGATGGACAGGGGGCTTACGAGCAGTACTTC.

The table lists this clonotype with many counts. As DNA, the CDR3 is TGCAGTGCTAGCGGCGGGATGGGCGAGCAGTACTTC. Translated: CSASGGMGEQYF. V is TRBV20-1 and J is TRBJ2-7; maybe TRBD2 (6 bases). V lost 3 bases to trimming and J lost 6 bases, with 12 bases between them. Germline loops: CDR1 DFQATT, CDR2 SNEGSKA (reference sequence). This CDR3 contains 12 residues.

At least ten counts were recorded for this clonotype. The V call is TRBV2, the J call TRBJ1-2; D uncertain. V lost 2 bases and J 8 bases, leaving 18 bases between the germline ends. This CDR3 region has 15 residues. Germline V gene sequence: CDR1 SNHLY, CDR2 FYNNEI. CDR3 DNA sequence: TGTGCCAGCAGTGAATGGGTGGGCTCGGGAGGCGGCTACACCTTC. Translated, it gives CASSEWVGSGGGYTF.

The CDR3, as DNA: TGTGCCAGCAGCCCACCTGGGCAGGGCGACTATGGCTACACCTTC. This codes for CASSPPGQGDYGYTF. The chain combines TRBV7-9 with TRBJ1-2, with D perhaps TRBD1 (5 bases). The CDR3 sequence is 15 residues long. V lost 5 bases to trimming and J lost 3 bases, with 16 bases between them. Germline CDR1 is SEHNR and CDR2 is FQNEAQ (reference sequence).

This clonotype was counted a few times. This chain links TRBV30 with TRBJ1-1, with unresolved D. V was pared by 0 bases and J by 0 bases, with 2 bases between. The length of the CDR3 is 12 residues. Germline V gives CDR1 GTSNPN, CDR2 SVGIG (reference sequence). This CDR3 reads CAWSVMNTEAFF. As DNA, the CDR3 is TGTGCCTGGAGTGTAATGAACACTGAAGCTTTCTTT.

This clonotype was recorded at least ten times. This chain joins TRBV6-1 and TRBJ1-5, with D possibly TRBD1 on 5 matching bases. The germline V and J ends were trimmed by 6 bases and 3 bases, with 12 bases remaining between them. CDR1 and CDR2 from the germline V gene are MNHNS and SASEGT. The CDR3 sequence is 14 residues long. The CDR3 here is CASREQVPNQPQHF. The CDR3 bases are TGTGCCAGCAGGGAACAGGTTCCCAATCAGCCCCAGCATTTT.

This clonotype has a count of ten or more. V and J are TRBV11-2 and TRBJ2-7, with 10 bases aligning to TRBD2. CDR1 SGHAT and CDR2 FQNNGV come from the germline V gene. After removal of 5 bases from V and 4 bases from J, the junction contained 8 bases not matched to a gene. The CDR3 is made up of 15 amino acids. As DNA, the CDR3 is TGTGCCAGCAGCCAATATAGCGGGAGGAATTACGAGCAGTACTTC. It encodes CASSQYSGRNYEQYF. The full variable domain, rest sourced from reference TRBV11-2 and TRBJ2-7, is EAGVAQSPRYKIIEKRQSVAFWCNPISGHATLYWYQQILGQGPKLLIQFQNNGVVDDSQLPKDRFSAERLKGVDSTLKIQPAKLEDSAVYLCASSQYSGRNYEQYFGPGTRLTVT.